This T cell receptor beta chain derives from a study of T-cell reconstitution after alpha-beta-depleted transplantation in children. Findings and limits, study-wide: At one year after transplant, newly produced T cells mostly accounted for T-cell counts and diversity.

About this clonotype itself: Its cognate antigen is unknown.

In germline, CDR1 is SGHNT, CDR2 YYREEE (reference sequence). Trimming took 6 bases from V and 3 from J, leaving 10 bases between them. This CDR3 has 13 amino acids. Molecular barcoding with unique molecular identifiers was used for the TCRbeta library. A single record per CDR3 protein comes from TCRdb applying MiXCR to the PCR reads. This table holds a few hundred thousand distinct CDR3 sequences, 25% to 30% found once. The chain joins TRBV5-4 to TRBJ1-5; no firm D call. The receptor comes from a boy under three years old with Wiskott-Aldrich syndrome, due to receive a stem cell transplant. The material sequenced was PBMCs, taken before TCRalphabeta/CD19-depleted stem cell transplant. The CDR3 DNA reads as TGTGCCAGCACCATAGCCAACAATCAGCCCCAGCATTTT. Translating gives CASTIANNQPQHF.